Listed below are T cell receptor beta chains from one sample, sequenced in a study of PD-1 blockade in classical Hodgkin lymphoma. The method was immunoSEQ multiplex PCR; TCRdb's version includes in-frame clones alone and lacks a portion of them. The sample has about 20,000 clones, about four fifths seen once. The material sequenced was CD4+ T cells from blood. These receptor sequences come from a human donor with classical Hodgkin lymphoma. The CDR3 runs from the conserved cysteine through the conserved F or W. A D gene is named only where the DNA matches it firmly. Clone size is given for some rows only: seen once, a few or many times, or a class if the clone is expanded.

CDR3 protein: CASRFLGQGAYEQYF
CDR3 DNA: TGTGCCAGCCGTTTCCTGGGCCAGGGGGCTTACGAGCAGTACTTC
D gene: TRBD1
clone size: .
V gene: TRBV6-1
J gene: TRBJ2-7

CDR3 protein: CASSLGQVKETQYF
CDR3 DNA: TGCGCCAGCAGCTTGGGACAGGTAAAAGAGACCCAGTACTTC
D gene: .
clone size: .
V gene: TRBV5-1
J gene: TRBJ2-5

CDR3 protein: CASSPSAGRDIQYF
CDR3 DNA: TGTGCCAGCTCACCTTCCGCTGGGAGGGACATTCAGTACTTC
D gene: TRBD2
clone size: .
V gene: TRBV18
J gene: TRBJ2-4

CDR3 protein: CASSERSGRARHQQYF
CDR3 DNA: TGTGCCAGCAGTGAAAGGAGCGGGAGGGCCCGGCATCAGCAGTACTTC
D gene: TRBD2
clone size: .
V gene: TRBV6-1
J gene: TRBJ2-7

CDR3 protein: CASSYRGSSYEQYF
CDR3 DNA: TGTGCCAGCAGTTACCGGGGAAGCTCCTACGAGCAGTACTTC
D gene: .
clone size: .
V gene: TRBV6-6
J gene: TRBJ2-7

CDR3 protein: CASSVGAGVEKLFF
CDR3 DNA: TGTGCCAGCAGCGTAGGGGCAGGGGTAGAAAAACTGTTTTTT
D gene: .
clone size: .
V gene: TRBV9
J gene: TRBJ1-4

CDR3 protein: CASSQDGVEAFF
CDR3 DNA: TGTGCCAGCAGCCAAGATGGGGTCGAAGCTTTCTTT
D gene: .
clone size: .
V gene: TRBV4-2
J gene: TRBJ1-1

CDR3 protein: CASSLTGVFTRGIYEQYF
CDR3 DNA: TGTGCCAGCAGCTTGACAGGAGTTTTTACCCGAGGGATCTACGAGCAGTACTTC
D gene: .
clone size: .
V gene: TRBV7-2
J gene: TRBJ2-7

CDR3 protein: CASSWGTSAGAKETQYF
CDR3 DNA: TGTGCCAGCAGCTGGGGGACTAGCGCAGGAGCTAAAGAGACCCAGTACTTC
D gene: TRBD2
clone size: .
V gene: TRBV7-9
J gene: TRBJ2-5

CDR3 protein: CASSQAGGIGQPQHF
CDR3 DNA: TGTGCCAGCAGCCAAGCGGGGGGAATCGGTCAGCCCCAGCATTTT
D gene: .
clone size: few
V gene: TRBV14
J gene: TRBJ1-5

CDR3 protein: CASSPGLETDTQYF
CDR3 DNA: TGCGCCAGCAGCCCGGGACTAGAGACAGATACGCAGTATTTT
D gene: TRBD2
clone size: .
V gene: TRBV5-1
J gene: TRBJ2-3

CDR3 protein: CASSYLTSGLLELYF
CDR3 DNA: TGTGCCAGCAGCTATTTGACTAGCGGGCTGCTCGAGCTGTACTTC
D gene: TRBD2
clone size: .
V gene: TRBV7-3
J gene: TRBJ2-7

CDR3 protein: CASSPLGDTQYF
CDR3 DNA: TGTGCCAGCAGCCCCTTGGGGGATACGCAGTATTTT
D gene: .
clone size: .
V gene: TRBV28
J gene: TRBJ2-3

CDR3 protein: CASSLRRGNQPQHF
CDR3 DNA: TGTGCCAGCAGCTTGAGGAGGGGGAATCAGCCCCAGCATTTT
D gene: .
clone size: .
V gene: TRBV7-2
J gene: TRBJ1-5

CDR3 protein: CASSQDGAGGVLETQYF
CDR3 DNA: TGCGCCAGCAGCCAAGATGGGGCGGGAGGGGTCCTGGAGACCCAGTACTTC
D gene: TRBD2
clone size: .
V gene: TRBV4-1
J gene: TRBJ2-5